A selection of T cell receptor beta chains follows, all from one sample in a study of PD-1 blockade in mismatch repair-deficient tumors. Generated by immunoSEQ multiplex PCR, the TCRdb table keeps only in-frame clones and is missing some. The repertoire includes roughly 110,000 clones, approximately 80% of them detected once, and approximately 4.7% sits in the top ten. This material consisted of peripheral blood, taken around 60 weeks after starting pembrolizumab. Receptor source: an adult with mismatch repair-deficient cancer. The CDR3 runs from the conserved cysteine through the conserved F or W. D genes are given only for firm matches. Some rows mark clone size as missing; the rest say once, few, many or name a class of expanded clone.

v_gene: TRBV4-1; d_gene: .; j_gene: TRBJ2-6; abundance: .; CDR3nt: TGCGCCAGCAGCCAAGACCTCTCTGGGGCCAACGTCCTGACTTTC; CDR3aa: CASSQDLSGANVLTF
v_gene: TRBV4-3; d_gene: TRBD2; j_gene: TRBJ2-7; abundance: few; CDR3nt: TGCGCCAGCAGCCAAGATTCGGGGACTAGCGGGACCTACGAGCAGTACTTC; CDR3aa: CASSQDSGTSGTYEQYF
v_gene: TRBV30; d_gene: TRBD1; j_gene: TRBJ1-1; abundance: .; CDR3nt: TGTGCCTGGGATCAGGGGGCGCCCACTGAAGCTTTCTTT; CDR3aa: CAWDQGAPTEAFF
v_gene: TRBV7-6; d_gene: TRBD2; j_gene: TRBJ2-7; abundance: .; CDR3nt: TGTGCCAGCAGCTTAGATCGCGCGGGAGTCTCCTACGAGCAGTACTTC; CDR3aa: CASSLDRAGVSYEQYF
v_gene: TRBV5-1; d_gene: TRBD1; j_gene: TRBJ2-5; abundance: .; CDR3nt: TGCGCCAGCAGCCCAGGGACAGGAATATGGGAGACCCAGTACTTC; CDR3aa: CASSPGTGIWETQYF
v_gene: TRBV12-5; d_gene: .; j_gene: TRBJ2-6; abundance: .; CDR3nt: TGTGCTAGTGGATGGAGGGCCCTCGGACGGGTATCTGGGGCCAACGTCCTGACTTTC; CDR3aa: CASGWRALGRVSGANVLTF
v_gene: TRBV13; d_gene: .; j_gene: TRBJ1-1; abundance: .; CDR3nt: TGTGCCAGCAGCCCAGTCGACACTGAAGCTTTCTTT; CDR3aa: CASSPVDTEAFF
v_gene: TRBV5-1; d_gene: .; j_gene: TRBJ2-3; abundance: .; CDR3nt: TGCGCCAGCAGCTTGGGCGGACGGGAGACAGATACGCAGTATTTT; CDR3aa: CASSLGGRETDTQYF
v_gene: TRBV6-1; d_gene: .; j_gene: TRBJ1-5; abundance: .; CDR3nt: TGTGCCAGCAGTGCGGGCGACAGGCATTATAGCAATCAGCCCCAGCATTTT; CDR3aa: CASSAGDRHYSNQPQHF
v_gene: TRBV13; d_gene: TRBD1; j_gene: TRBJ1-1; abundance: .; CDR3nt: TGTGCCAGCAGCTTAGGGGGGACAGGGGGCCTTACTGAAGCTTTCTTT; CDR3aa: CASSLGGTGGLTEAFF
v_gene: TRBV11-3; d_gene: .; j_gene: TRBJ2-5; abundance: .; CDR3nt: TGTGCCAGCAGCTTAGAGGGACGCCAGGAAGAGACCCAGTACTTC; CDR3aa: CASSLEGRQEETQYF
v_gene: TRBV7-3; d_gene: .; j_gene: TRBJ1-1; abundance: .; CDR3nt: TGTGCCAGCAGGGAAACAGGGTGGGCTTTCTTT; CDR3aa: CASRETGWAFF
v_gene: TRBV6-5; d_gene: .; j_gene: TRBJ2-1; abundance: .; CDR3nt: TGTGCCAGCAGTTACTCTCAGAGGGCCCATGAGCAGTTCTTC; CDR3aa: CASSYSQRAHEQFF
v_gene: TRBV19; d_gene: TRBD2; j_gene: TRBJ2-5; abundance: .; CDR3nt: TGTGCCAGTAGCCTAGCGGGAGACGACCAAGAGACCCAGTACTTC; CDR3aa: CASSLAGDDQETQYF
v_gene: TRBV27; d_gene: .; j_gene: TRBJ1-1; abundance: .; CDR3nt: TGTGCCAGCACCCTCTATCAGGGATCTGAAGCTTTCTTT; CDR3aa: CASTLYQGSEAFF
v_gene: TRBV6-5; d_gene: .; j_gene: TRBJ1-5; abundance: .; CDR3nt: TGTGCCAGCAGTTACTCGGCAGGCAATCAGCCCCAGCATTTT; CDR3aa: CASSYSAGNQPQHF
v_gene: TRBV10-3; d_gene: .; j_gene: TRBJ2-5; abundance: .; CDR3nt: TGTGCCATCAGTGACTACTCACCGGACAGAGAGGAGACCCAGTACTTC; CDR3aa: CAISDYSPDREETQYF
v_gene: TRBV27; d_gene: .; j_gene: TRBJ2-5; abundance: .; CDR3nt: TGTGCCAGCAGTGAGGGACCCACGTCGGAGACCCAGTACTTC; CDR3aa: CASSEGPTSETQYF
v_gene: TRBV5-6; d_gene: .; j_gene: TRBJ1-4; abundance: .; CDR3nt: TGTGCCAGCAGCTTGGGACAGAGAAATGAAAAACTGTTTTTT; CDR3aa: CASSLGQRNEKLFF
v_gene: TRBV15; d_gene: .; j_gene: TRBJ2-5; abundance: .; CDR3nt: TGTGCCACCAGCAGAGATCCGGGGGTCCAAGAGACCCAGTACTTC; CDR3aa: CATSRDPGVQETQYF
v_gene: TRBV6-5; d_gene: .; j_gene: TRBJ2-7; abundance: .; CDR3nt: TGTGCCAGCAGTGAAAGACTGACTATGGACGAGCAGTACTTC; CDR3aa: CASSERLTMDEQYF
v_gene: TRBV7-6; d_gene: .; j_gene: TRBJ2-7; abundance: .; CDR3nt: TGTGCCAGCAGCCCCGGGGGGACAAGGTCCTACGAGCAGTACTTC; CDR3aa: CASSPGGTRSYEQYF
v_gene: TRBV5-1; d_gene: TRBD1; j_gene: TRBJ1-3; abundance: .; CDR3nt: TGCGCCAGCAGTCAGGGACAGACCTCTGGAAACACCATATATTTT; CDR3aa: CASSQGQTSGNTIYF
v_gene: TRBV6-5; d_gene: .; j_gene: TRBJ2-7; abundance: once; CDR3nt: TGTGCCAGCAGTTACGACTCCTCCTCCGAGCAGTACTTC; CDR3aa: CASSYDSSSEQYF
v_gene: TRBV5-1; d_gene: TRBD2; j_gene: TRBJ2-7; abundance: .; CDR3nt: TGCGCCAGCAGCTTGAATAGTCCAGCGGGAGGACCCTACGAGCAGTACTTC; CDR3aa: CASSLNSPAGGPYEQYF
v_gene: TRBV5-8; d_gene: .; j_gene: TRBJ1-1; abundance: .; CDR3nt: TGTGCCAGCAGCTTGGCAGCGAACACTGAAGCTTTCTTT; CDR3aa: CASSLAANTEAFF
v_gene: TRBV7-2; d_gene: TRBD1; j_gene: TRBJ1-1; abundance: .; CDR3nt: TGTGCCAGCATGAGGCGGACAGGGAGCTGGACTGAAGCTTTCTTT; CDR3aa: CASMRRTGSWTEAFF
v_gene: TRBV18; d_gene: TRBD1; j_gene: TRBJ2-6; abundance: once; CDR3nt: TGTGCCAGCTCGGACAGGGGTGGGGCCAACGTCCTGACTTTC; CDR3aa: CASSDRGGANVLTF
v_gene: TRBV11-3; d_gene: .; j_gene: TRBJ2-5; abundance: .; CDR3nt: TGTGCCAGCAGCTTCCCAGGGGCTCAAGAGACCCAGTACTTC; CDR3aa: CASSFPGAQETQYF
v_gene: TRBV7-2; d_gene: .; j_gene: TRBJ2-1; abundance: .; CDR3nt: TGTGCCAGCAGCTCCCGGGTAGGGGAGCACGGTGAGCAGTTCTTC; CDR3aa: CASSSRVGEHGEQFF
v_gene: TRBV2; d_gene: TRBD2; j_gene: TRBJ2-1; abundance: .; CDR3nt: TGTGCCAGCAGTGGACTAGCTAGCTACAATGAGCAGTTCTTC; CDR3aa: CASSGLASYNEQFF
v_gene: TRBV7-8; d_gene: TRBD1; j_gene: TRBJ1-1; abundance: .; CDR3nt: TGTGCCAGCAGCGGCCGGGACAGGGGGTTTGAAGCTTTCTTT; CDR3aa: CASSGRDRGFEAFF
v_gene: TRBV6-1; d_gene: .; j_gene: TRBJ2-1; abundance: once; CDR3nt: TGTGCCAGCTCCCACGCCCATGAGCAGTTCTTC; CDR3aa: CASSHAHEQFF
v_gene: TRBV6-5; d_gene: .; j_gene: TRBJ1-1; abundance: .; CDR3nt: TGTGCCAGCAGTTACTCTGTCGACGCTTTCTTT; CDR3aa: CASSYSVDAFF
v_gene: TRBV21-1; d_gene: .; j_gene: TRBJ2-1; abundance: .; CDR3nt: TGTGCCAGCTTTCCCCGACTAGCGGTCTACAATGAGCAGTTCTTC; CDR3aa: CASFPRLAVYNEQFF
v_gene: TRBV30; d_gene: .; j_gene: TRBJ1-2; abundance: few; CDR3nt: TGTGCCTGGAGTATTTCGGGCAGAGCCCTCGCCTATGGCTACACCTTC; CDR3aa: CAWSISGRALAYGYTF
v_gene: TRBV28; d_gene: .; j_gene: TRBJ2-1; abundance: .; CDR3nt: TGTGCCAGTACCAGTTCCCCTAATGAGCAGTTCTTC; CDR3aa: CASTSSPNEQFF
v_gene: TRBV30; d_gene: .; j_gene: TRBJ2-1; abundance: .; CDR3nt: TGTGCCTGGAGTGTCAGTCCAAGGTTAAATGAGCAGTTCTTC; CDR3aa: CAWSVSPRLNEQFF
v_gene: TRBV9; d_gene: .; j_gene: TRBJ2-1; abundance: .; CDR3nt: TGTGCCAGCAGCACCACCCCCCCCCTGGACTCCTACAATGAGCAGTTCTTC; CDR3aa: CASSTTPPLDSYNEQFF
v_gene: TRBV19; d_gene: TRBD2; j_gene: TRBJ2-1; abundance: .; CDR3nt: TGTGCCAGTAGTTCCCCCGGACTAGCGGGAGGACACAATGAGCAGTTCTTC; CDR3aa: CASSSPGLAGGHNEQFF
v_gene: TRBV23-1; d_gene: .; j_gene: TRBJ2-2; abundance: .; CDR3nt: TGCGCCAGCAGTCTTGCCGGAAATGCCGGGGAGCTGTTTTTT; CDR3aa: CASSLAGNAGELFF
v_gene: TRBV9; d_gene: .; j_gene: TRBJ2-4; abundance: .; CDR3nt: TGTGCCAGCAGCGTAGGCCAGGGAAACATTCAGTACTTC; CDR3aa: CASSVGQGNIQYF
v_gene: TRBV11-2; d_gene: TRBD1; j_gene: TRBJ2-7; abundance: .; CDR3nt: TGTGCCAGCAGCTTCGGACAGGGCTCCTACGAGCAGTACTTC; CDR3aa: CASSFGQGSYEQYF
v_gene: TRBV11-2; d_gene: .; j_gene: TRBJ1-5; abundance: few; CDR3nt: TGTGCCAGCAGCAACGACAGAAATCAGCCCCAGCATTTT; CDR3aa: CASSNDRNQPQHF
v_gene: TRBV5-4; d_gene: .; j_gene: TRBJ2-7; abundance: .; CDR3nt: TGTGCCAGCAGCCCGTGGATGGCAGGGGCCTACGAGCAGTACTTC; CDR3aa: CASSPWMAGAYEQYF
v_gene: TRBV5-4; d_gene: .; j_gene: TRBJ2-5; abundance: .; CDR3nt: TGTGCCAGCAGCTTAGACCAAGAGACCCAGTACTTC; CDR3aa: CASSLDQETQYF
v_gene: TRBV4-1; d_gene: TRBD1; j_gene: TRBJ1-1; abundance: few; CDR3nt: TGCGCCAGCAGCCAGGTGACAGGGGCGGACACTGAAGCTTTCTTT; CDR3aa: CASSQVTGADTEAFF
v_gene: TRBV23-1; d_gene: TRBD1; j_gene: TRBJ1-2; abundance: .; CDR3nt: TGCGCCAGCAGTCATTTCCGGGACAGCTATGGCTACACCTTC; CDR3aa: CASSHFRDSYGYTF
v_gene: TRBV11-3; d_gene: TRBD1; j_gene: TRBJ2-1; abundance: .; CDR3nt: TGTGCCAGCAGCTCAAGGACAGGGACGAACAATGAGCAGTTCTTC; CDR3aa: CASSSRTGTNNEQFF
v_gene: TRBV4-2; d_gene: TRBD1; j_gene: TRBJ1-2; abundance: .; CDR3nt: TGTGCCAGCAGCGAAAGTGGGACAGGATCCTATGGCTACACCTTC; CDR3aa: CASSESGTGSYGYTF
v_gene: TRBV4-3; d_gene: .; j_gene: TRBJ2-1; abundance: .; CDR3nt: TGCGCCAGCAGCCAAGTGTCTAAATACAATGAGCAGTTCTTC; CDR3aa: CASSQVSKYNEQFF
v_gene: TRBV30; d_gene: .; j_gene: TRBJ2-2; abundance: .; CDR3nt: TGTGCCTGGAGTTTTAGGGCCGGGGAGCTGTTTTTT; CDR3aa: CAWSFRAGELFF
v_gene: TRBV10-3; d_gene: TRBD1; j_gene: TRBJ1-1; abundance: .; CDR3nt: TGTGCCATCATTATCAGGGGGCGAGCTGAAGCTTTCTTT; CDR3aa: CAIIIRGRAEAFF
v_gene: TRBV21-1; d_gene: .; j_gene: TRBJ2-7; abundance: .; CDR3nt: TGTGCCAGCAGCCCGTCGGCAGGGGACGAGCAGTACTTC; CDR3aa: CASSPSAGDEQYF